The sample holds one count of the clone carrying this TCR beta chain. Its antigen is not identified. The record originates from a study of T cell responses to AZD1222 COVID-19 vaccine. General study results and limits: Once two AZD1222 doses were given, Spike-specific TCR breadth and depth went up. Clonal diversity may have been underestimated in mostly white British donors.

J was trimmed by 6 bases and V by 3 bases; bases with no gene match: 8. The germline V gene encodes CDR1 SGHTS and CDR2 YDEGEE. CDR3 length: 17 residues. Investigators merged groups given second doses at roughly 4 or roughly 12 weeks. Sequenced by immunoSEQ multiplex PCR; TCRdb stores in-frame clones only, minus some. Of approximately 140,000 clones listed, almost 90% are singletons. V is TRBV5-8 and J is TRBJ2-1; 14 bases fit TRBD2. The starting material was peripheral blood, obtained 28 days after the second AZD1222 dose. This clonotype was obtained from an adult who received the AZD1222 COVID-19 vaccine. As DNA, the CDR3 is TGTGCCAGCAGCTCCCTGGGACTAGCGGGGGCCACCAATGAGCAGTTCTTC. This translates into CASSSLGLAGATNEQFF. The whole variable domain, filled in from reference TRBV5-8 and TRBJ2-1, reads EAGVTQSPTHLIKTRGQQATLRCSPISGHTSVYWYQQALGLGLQFLLWYDEGEERNRGNFPPRFSGRQFPNYSSELNVNALELEDSALYLCASSSLGLAGATNEQFFGPGTRLTVL.